The next 10 T cell receptor beta chains were all read from a single sample in a study of CD8+ T cells in alopecia areata. In each case, RNA was isolated and then reverse transcribed into cDNA as the sequencing template. Generated by immunoSEQ multiplex PCR, the TCRdb table keeps only in-frame clones and is missing some. The table shows approximately 210,000 clones, with over 60% occurring only once. Indicated treatment: oral pan-JAK inhibitor, 5-10 mg twice daily. The sequenced sample was CD4+ T cells sorted from blood, obtained at week 4, from a patient treated with tofacitinib. The source of these receptors is a human donor with alopecia areata.

CDR3 nucleotide sequence: TGTGCCAGCAGTTACAGGCAGAGCTCTGGGGCCAACGTCCTGACTTTC. Protein sequence: CASSYRQSSGANVLTF. The V gene is TRBV6-5, the J gene TRBJ2-6, with no clear D. Trimming shortened V by 2 bases and J by 0 bases, and 8 bases separated the two germline ends. Per germline, CDR1 MNHEY and CDR2 SVGAGI. CDR3 length: 16 amino acids.

The chain is built from TRBV30 and TRBJ1-2; D possibly corresponds to TRBD1 (6 bases). CDR1 and CDR2 from the germline V gene are GTSNPN and SVGIG (reference sequence). The CDR3 has 14 amino acids. V lost 5 bases to trimming and J lost 8 bases, with 21 bases between them. The DNA for the CDR3 is TGTGCCTGGTCCCCAGGAGACAGGCAAAGGGGCTACACCTTC. This gives the protein CAWSPGDRQRGYTF. Using reference TRBV30 and TRBJ1-2 for the parts outside the CDR3, the full variable domain is SQTIHQWPATLVQPVGSPLSLECTVEGTSNPNLYWYRQAAGRGLQLLFYSVGIGQISSEVPQNLSASRPQDRQFILSSKKLLLSDSGFYLCAWSPGDRQRGYTFGSGTRLTVV.

The chain joins TRBV7-9 to TRBJ1-6, with D uncertain. Deletions cut 1 base from V and 8 bases from J, with 12 bases between. Germline lookup yields CDR1 SEHNR and CDR2 FQNEAQ (reference sequence). CDR3 size: 15 residues. CDR3 in DNA: TGTGCCAGCAGCTTAGACGTAACCAAGCATTCACCCCTCCACTTT. Its protein product is CASSLDVTKHSPLHF.

This sequence joins TRBV5-1 and TRBJ2-7; D is uncertain. V was pared by 0 bases and J by 2 bases, with 9 bases between. CDR1 and CDR2 from the germline V gene are SGHRS and YFSETQ. The CDR3 is made up of 14 amino acids. The CDR3 bases are TGCGCCAGCAGCTTGGTTGACAAAGCCTACGAGCAGTACTTC. This translates into CASSLVDKAYEQYF.

The V and J genes are TRBV5-1 and TRBJ2-7; D is undetermined. Trimming took 0 bases from V and 3 from J, leaving 10 bases between them. Germline V CDR1 and CDR2: SGHRS, YFSETQ. The CDR3 covers 14 residues. CDR3 sequence reads: CASSLAGSDYEQYF. As DNA, the CDR3 is TGCGCCAGCAGCTTGGCCGGATCAGACTACGAGCAGTACTTC.

For the CDR3, the DNA is TGTGCCAGCCTGGGACAGGCGGGCTATGGCTACACCTTC. Translated: CASLGQAGYGYTF. The chain has TRBV2 and TRBJ1-2; 8 nucleotides line up with TRBD1. V lost 8 bases and J lost 4; bases outside the gene matches: 6. Germline V CDR1 and CDR2: SNHLY, FYNNEI. This CDR3 has 13 residues.

The chain employs TRBV6-6 and TRBJ2-7; 8 bases align to TRBD2. V gave up 6 bases and J gave up 2 bases; unmatched junction bases: 6. CDR1 and CDR2 from the germline V gene are MNHNY and SVGAGI (reference sequence). CDR3 length: 14 amino acids. As DNA, the CDR3 is TGTGCCAGCAGCCCGAGCGGGGGAACCTACGAGCAGTACTTC. It translates to CASSPSGGTYEQYF.

The chain links TRBV28 to TRBJ1-2; 11 bases map to TRBD1. Germline V gene sequence: CDR1 MDHEN, CDR2 SYDVKM. The CDR3 loop spans 14 amino acids. After removal of 6 bases from V and 8 bases from J, the junction contained 8 bases not matched to a gene. The CDR3 DNA reads TGTGCCAGCAGGCCCGGGACAGGGGGATCAGGCTACACCTTC. Protein sequence: CASRPGTGGSGYTF.

This clone came up a few times. This chain uses TRBV29-1 with TRBJ2-5; perhaps TRBD1 as D (6 bases). The CDR3 covers 12 residues. The germline gives CDR1 SQVTM, CDR2 ANQGSEA. The V end was cut by 6 bases, the J end by 4 bases, with 12 bases between. CDR3 DNA sequence: TGCAGCGTCAGGAGAGGGGGAGAGACCCAGTACTTC. Translation gives CSVRRGGETQYF.

This clone was seen a single time. This chain uses TRBV28 with TRBJ1-1; no reliable D call. CDR3 length: 14 residues. The germline CDR1 and CDR2 sequences are MDHEN and SYDVKM. V was cut by 3 bases and J by 4 bases, with 12 bases left in between. For the CDR3, the DNA is TGTGCCAGCAGTTTGGCCCCTCAGATCACTGAAGCTTTCTTT. Its protein is CASSLAPQITEAFF.